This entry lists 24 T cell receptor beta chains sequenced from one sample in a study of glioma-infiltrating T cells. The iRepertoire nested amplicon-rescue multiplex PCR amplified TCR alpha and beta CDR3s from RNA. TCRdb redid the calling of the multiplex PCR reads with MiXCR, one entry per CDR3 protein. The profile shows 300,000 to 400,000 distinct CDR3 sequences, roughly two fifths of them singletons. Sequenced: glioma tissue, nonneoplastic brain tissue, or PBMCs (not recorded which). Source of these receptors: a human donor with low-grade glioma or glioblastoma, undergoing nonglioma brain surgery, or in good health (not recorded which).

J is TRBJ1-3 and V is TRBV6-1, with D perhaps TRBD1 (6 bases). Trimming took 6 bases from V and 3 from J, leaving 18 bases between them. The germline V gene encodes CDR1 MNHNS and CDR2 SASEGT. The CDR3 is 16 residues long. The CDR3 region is CASSAVTGSGGNTIYF. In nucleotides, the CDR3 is TGTGCCAGCAGCGCAGTAACAGGGTCGGGTGGAAACACCATATATTTT.

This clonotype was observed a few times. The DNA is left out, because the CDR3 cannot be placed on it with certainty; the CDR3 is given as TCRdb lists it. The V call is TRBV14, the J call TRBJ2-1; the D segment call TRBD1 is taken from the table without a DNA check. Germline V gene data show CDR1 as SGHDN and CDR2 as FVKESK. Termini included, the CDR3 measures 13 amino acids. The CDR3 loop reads CASSQDVGRGAVF.

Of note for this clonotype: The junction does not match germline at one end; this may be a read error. CDR3 DNA: TGCAGTGCGCACGGACTAGCGGGATACAGTGAGCAGTTCTTC. This sequence encodes CSAHGLAGYSEQFF. V is TRBV20-1 and J is TRBJ2-1; 12 bases match TRBD2. The germline V gene encodes CDR1 DFQATT and CDR2 SNEGSKA (reference sequence). CDR3 size: 14 residues.

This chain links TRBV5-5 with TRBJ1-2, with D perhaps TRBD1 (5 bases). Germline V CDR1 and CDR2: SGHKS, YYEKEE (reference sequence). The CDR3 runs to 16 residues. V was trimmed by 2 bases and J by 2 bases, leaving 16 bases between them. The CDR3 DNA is TGTGCCAGCAGCTTAGGAGGGGCAGGGTCCAACTATGGCTACACCTTC. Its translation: CASSLGGAGSNYGYTF.

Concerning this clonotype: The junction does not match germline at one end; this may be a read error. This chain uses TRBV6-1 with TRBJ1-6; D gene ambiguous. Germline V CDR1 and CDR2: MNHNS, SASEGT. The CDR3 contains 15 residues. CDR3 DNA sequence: TGTGCCATCAGTGACAACAGAAACTCTGATTCACCCCTCCACTTT. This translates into CAISDNRNSDSPLHF.

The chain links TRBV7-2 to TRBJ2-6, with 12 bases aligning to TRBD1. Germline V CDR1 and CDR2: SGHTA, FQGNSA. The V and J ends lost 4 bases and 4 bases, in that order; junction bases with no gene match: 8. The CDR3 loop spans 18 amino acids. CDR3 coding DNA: TGTGCCAGCAGCTACATCCGGGACAGGGGGCGAGGGGCCAACGTCCTGACTTTC. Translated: CASSYIRDRGRGANVLTF.

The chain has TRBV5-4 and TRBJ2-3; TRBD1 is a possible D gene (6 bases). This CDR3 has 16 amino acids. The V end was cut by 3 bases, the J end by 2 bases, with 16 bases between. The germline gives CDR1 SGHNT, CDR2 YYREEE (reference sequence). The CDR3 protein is CASSWDPDSTTDTQYF. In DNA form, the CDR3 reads TGTGCCAGCAGCTGGGATCCGGACAGCACCACAGATACGCAGTATTTT.

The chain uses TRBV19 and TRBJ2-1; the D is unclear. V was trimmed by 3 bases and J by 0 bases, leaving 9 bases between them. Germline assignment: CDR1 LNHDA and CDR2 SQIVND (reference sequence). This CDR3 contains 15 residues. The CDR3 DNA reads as TGTGCCAGTAGTATCGACCGCAACTCCTACAATGAGCAGTTCTTC. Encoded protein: CASSIDRNSYNEQFF.

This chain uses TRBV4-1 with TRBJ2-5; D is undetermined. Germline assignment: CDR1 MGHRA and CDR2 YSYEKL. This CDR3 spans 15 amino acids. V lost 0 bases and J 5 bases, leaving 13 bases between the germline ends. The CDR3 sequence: CASSQELARRETQYF. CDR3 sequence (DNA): TGCGCCAGCAGCCAAGAACTGGCTAGGCGGGAGACCCAGTACTTC.

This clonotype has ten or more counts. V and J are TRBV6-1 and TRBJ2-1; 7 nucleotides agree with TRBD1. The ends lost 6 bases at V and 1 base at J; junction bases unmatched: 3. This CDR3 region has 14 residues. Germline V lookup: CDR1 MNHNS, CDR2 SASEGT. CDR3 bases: TGTGCCAGCAGGAAGGGACAGTCCTACAATGAGCAGTTCTTC. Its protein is CASRKGQSYNEQFF.

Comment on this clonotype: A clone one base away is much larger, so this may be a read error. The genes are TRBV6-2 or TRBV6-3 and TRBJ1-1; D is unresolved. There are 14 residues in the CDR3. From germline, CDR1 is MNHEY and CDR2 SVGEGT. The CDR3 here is CASARGGLRTEALF. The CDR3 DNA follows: TGTGCCAGCGCACGCGGAGGGCTGCGAACTGAAGCTCTCTTT.

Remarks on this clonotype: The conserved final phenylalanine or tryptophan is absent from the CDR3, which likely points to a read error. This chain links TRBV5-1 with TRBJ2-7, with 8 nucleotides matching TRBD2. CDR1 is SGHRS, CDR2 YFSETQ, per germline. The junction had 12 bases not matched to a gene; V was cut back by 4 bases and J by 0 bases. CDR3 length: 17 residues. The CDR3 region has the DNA TGCGCCAGCAGCCCACCCGACGGGAGGGGGAACTCCTACGAGCAGTACCTC. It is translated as CASSPPDGRGNSYEQYL.

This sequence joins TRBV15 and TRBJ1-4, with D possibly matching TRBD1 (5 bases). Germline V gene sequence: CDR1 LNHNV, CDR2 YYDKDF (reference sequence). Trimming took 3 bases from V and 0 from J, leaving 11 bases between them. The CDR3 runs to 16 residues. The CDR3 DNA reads TGTGCCACCAGCAGGGAGGGACTCGCAACTAATGAAAAACTGTTTTTT. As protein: CATSREGLATNEKLFF.

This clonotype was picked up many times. In DNA, the CDR3 is TGTGCCAGCAGATCCCCGAACAGGGGTATCCAAGAGACCCAGTACTTC. Encoded protein: CASRSPNRGIQETQYF. The chain recombines TRBV6-2 or TRBV6-3 with TRBJ2-5; 7 bases map to TRBD1. The CDR3 has 16 residues. Germline loops: CDR1 MNHEY, CDR2 SVGEGT. With V trimmed by 6 bases and J by 1 base, 11 bases remained unmatched.

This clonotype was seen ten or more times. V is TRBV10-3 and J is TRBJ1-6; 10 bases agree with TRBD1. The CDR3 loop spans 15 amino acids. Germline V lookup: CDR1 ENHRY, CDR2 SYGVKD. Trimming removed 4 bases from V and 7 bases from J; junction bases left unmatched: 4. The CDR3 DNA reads TGTGCCATCAGTGTATCGACAGGGGGCAATTCACCCCTCCACTTT. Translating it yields CAISVSTGGNSPLHF.

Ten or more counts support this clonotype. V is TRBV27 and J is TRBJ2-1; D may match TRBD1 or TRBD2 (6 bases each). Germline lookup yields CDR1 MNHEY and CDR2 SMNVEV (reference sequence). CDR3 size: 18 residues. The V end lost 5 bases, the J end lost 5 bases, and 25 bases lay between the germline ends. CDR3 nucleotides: TGTGCCAGCAGTATTCTCACCCCGAGCGGGTGGGGGCACAATGAGCAGTTCTTC. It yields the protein CASSILTPSGWGHNEQFF.

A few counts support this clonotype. CDR3 sequence (DNA): TGTGCCAGCAGCTTAGCAGGAGCATCGGCGGTTCGAGAGCAGTTCTTC. It encodes CASSLAGASAVREQFF. The chain is built from TRBV7-2 and TRBJ2-1, with unresolved D. Trimming took off 0 bases at V and 10 bases at J, with 19 bases between the two ends. This CDR3 contains 16 residues. CDR1 is SGHTA, CDR2 FQGNSA, per germline.

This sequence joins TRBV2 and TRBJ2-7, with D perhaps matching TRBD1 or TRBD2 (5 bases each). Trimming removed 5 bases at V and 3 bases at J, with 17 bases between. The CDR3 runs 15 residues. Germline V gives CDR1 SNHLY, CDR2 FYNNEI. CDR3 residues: CASSPRDLAHYEQYF. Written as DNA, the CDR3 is TGTGCCAGCAGTCCTAGGGACCTCGCCCACTACGAGCAGTACTTC.

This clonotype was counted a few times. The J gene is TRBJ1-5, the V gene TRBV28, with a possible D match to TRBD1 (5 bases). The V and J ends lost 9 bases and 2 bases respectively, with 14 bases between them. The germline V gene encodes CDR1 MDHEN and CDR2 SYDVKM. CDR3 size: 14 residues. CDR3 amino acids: CASIAGGGNQPQHF. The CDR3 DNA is TGTGCCAGTATTGCTGGGGGAGGCAATCAGCCCCAGCATTTT.

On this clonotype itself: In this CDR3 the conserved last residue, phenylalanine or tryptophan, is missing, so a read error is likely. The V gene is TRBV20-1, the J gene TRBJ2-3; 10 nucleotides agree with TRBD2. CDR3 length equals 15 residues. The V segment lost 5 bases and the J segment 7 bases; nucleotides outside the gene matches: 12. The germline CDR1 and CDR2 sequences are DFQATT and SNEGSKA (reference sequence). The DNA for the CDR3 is TGCAGTGCTTCCGGGACTAGCGTCGGGGCAAATACGCAGTATCTT. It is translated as CSASGTSVGANTQYL.

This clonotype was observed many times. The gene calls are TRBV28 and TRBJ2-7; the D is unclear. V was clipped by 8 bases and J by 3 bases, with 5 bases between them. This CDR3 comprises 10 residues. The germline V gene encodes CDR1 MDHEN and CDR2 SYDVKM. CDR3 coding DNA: TGTGCCAGCGGGGACTACGAGCAGTACTTC. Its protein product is CASGDYEQYF.

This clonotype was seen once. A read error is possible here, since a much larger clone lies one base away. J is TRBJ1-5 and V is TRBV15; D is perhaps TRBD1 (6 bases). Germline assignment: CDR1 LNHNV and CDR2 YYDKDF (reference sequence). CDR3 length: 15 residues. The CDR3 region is CATSRGGTSNQPQDF. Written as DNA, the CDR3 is TGTGCCACCAGCAGAGGGGGGACAAGCAATCAGCCCCAGGATTTT.

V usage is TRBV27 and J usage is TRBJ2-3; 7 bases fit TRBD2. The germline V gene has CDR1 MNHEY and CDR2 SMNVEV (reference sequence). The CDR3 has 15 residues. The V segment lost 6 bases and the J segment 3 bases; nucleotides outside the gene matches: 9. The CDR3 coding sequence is TGTGCCAGCAGCGGGGTACTGGGAGGGACAGATACGCAGTATTTT. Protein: CASSGVLGGTDTQYF.

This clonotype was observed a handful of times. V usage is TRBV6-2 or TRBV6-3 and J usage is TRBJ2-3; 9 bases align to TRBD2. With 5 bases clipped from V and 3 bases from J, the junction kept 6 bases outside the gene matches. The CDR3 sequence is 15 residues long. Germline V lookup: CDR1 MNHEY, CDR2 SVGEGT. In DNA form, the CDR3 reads TGTGCCAGCAGTCCCGGACTAGCGACTACAGATACGCAGTATTTT. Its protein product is CASSPGLATTDTQYF.